This T cell receptor beta chain was identified in a study of blood T cell repertoires in COVID-19. Study as a whole: The samples span acute and convalescent COVID-19 from the United States, Italy and Spain. The cDNA or gDNA used as material had been derived from T cells, B-cell-depleted T cells, or PBMCs.

CDR1 is MNHEY, CDR2 SVGAGI, per germline. CDR3 length: 15 residues. Deletions cut 2 bases from V and 0 bases from J, with 8 bases between. Per the original data handling: Scientists estimated how many nucleated cells there were by amplifying reference gene primers. Only in-frame clones appear in the TCRdb table, and some are missing; sequencing was by immunoSEQ multiplex PCR. V, J and clone size were drawn from that table, and D and trimming were deduced from the DNA. This table holds about 130,000 clones, about 80% found once. The TCR comes from a woman aged 45-59 years with acute or convalescent COVID-19. V and J are TRBV6-5 and TRBJ1-3; D unclear. Source material: peripheral blood. The CDR3 DNA reads as TGTGCCAGCAGTTACGGAGTCGGCTCTGGAAACACCATATATTTT. It is translated as CASSYGVGSGNTIYF.